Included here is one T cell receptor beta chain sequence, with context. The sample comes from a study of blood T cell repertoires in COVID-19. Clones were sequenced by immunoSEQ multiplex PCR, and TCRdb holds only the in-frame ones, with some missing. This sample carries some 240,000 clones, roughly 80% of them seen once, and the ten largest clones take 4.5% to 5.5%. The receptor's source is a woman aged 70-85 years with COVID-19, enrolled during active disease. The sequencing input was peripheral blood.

The CDR3 DNA is TGTGCCAGTAGTAAAGGCAGGGGAACTAGCTATGGCTACACCTTC. This encodes CASSKGRGTSYGYTF. J is TRBJ1-2 and V is TRBV19; a weak D match, TRBD1 (6 bases). Trimming cost V 4 bases and J 4 bases, with 16 bases left between them. CDR1 and CDR2 (germline): LNHDA, SQIVND (reference sequence). CDR3 length equals 15 residues.